A selection of T cell receptor beta chains follows, all from one sample in a study of T cell responses to AZD1222 COVID-19 vaccine. Assay: immunoSEQ multiplex PCR; the TCRdb copy retains only in-frame clones and omits some. Of tens of thousands of clones in the sample, about 83% were seen once. Specimen: peripheral blood, collected on day 0 of AZD1222 vaccination. All receptors derive from an adult in good health. Both conserved end residues are part of each CDR3. A D gene is named only where the DNA matches it firmly. The listing skips clone size in some rows; elsewhere it reads once, few, many or a size class.

d_call: NA
j_call: TRBJ2-3
v_call: TRBV6-5
clone_size: NA
cdr3_nt: TGTGCGAGTCGTGCTAGCACAGATACGCAGTATTTT
cdr3_aa: CASRASTDTQYF

d_call: NA
j_call: TRBJ1-1
v_call: TRBV9
clone_size: NA
cdr3_nt: TGTGCCAGCAGCGCCTCAGACGGGACTGAAGCTTTCTTT
cdr3_aa: CASSASDGTEAFF

d_call: NA
j_call: TRBJ1-6
v_call: TRBV30
clone_size: few
cdr3_nt: TGTGCCTGGGCCAACTCAGGGAACTCCTATAATTCACCCCTCCACTTT
cdr3_aa: CAWANSGNSYNSPLHF

d_call: TRBD2
j_call: TRBJ2-7
v_call: TRBV7-8
clone_size: NA
cdr3_nt: TGTGCCAGCAGCTTAGTGGTTAGCGGGGATATTTACGAGCAGTACTTC
cdr3_aa: CASSLVVSGDIYEQYF

d_call: NA
j_call: TRBJ2-7
v_call: TRBV5-1
clone_size: NA
cdr3_nt: TGCGCCAGCAGCTTGAGGGCGGACGAGCAGTACTTC
cdr3_aa: CASSLRADEQYF

d_call: NA
j_call: TRBJ2-1
v_call: TRBV6-6
clone_size: NA
cdr3_nt: TGTGCCAGCAGTTCCCCTGTTCTCAACGGCTATGAGCAGTTCTTC
cdr3_aa: CASSSPVLNGYEQFF

d_call: NA
j_call: TRBJ1-3
v_call: TRBV6-5
clone_size: NA
cdr3_nt: TGTGCCACCGACTTACAGGGAGGTGGAAACACCATATATTTT
cdr3_aa: CATDLQGGGNTIYF

d_call: NA
j_call: TRBJ1-5
v_call: TRBV19
clone_size: few
cdr3_nt: TGTGCCAGTAGTATGGGCCGGGCGGGGAGCAATCAGCCCCAGCATTTT
cdr3_aa: CASSMGRAGSNQPQHF

d_call: TRBD1
j_call: TRBJ2-3
v_call: TRBV5-1
clone_size: NA
cdr3_nt: TGCGCCAGCAGCCCGGGACAGGGGGCAGATACGCAGTATTTT
cdr3_aa: CASSPGQGADTQYF

d_call: TRBD1
j_call: TRBJ1-2
v_call: TRBV18
clone_size: NA
cdr3_nt: TGTGCCAGCTCACCACAAGGGACAGGCAAATATGGCTACACCTTC
cdr3_aa: CASSPQGTGKYGYTF

d_call: NA
j_call: TRBJ1-1
v_call: TRBV3-1/TRBV3-2
clone_size: NA
cdr3_nt: TGTGCCAGCAGCCAAATCCCGGGGGACATGAACACTGAAGCTTTCTTT
cdr3_aa: CASSQIPGDMNTEAFF

d_call: NA
j_call: TRBJ1-5
v_call: TRBV4-1
clone_size: NA
cdr3_nt: TGCGCCAGCAGCCAAGTTTTTCAGGGAAATCAGCCCCAGCATTTT
cdr3_aa: CASSQVFQGNQPQHF

d_call: TRBD2
j_call: TRBJ2-2
v_call: TRBV5-4
clone_size: NA
cdr3_nt: TGTGCCAGCAGCTTGCGGGGGGGCCAAACCGGGGAGCTGTTTTTT
cdr3_aa: CASSLRGGQTGELFF

d_call: NA
j_call: TRBJ2-1
v_call: TRBV3-1/TRBV3-2
clone_size: NA
cdr3_nt: TGTGCCAGCAGCCTACTAAAAAATGAGCAGTTCTTC
cdr3_aa: CASSLLKNEQFF

d_call: TRBD1
j_call: TRBJ1-3
v_call: TRBV5-1
clone_size: NA
cdr3_nt: TGCGCCAGCAGCTTAACAGGGGCCACGGGAAACACCATATATTTT
cdr3_aa: CASSLTGATGNTIYF

d_call: TRBD2
j_call: TRBJ2-7
v_call: TRBV3-1/TRBV3-2
clone_size: NA
cdr3_nt: TGTGCCAGCAGCTCCGTCCCCGGGGGGGGTGGCGAGCAGTACTTC
cdr3_aa: CASSSVPGGGGEQYF

d_call: NA
j_call: TRBJ1-4
v_call: TRBV5-8
clone_size: NA
cdr3_nt: TGTGCCAGCAGCCGGCCCCGCATTGGGTCTAATGAAAAACTGTTTTTT
cdr3_aa: CASSRPRIGSNEKLFF

d_call: NA
j_call: TRBJ2-2
v_call: TRBV3-1/TRBV3-2
clone_size: NA
cdr3_nt: TGTGCCAGCAGACTTGGACTTTACGACACCGGGGAGCTGTTTTTT
cdr3_aa: CASRLGLYDTGELFF

d_call: NA
j_call: TRBJ2-1
v_call: TRBV30
clone_size: NA
cdr3_nt: TGTGCCTGGAGCGGGACGGGGGATAATGAGCAGTTCTTC
cdr3_aa: CAWSGTGDNEQFF

d_call: TRBD2
j_call: TRBJ2-3
v_call: TRBV10-3
clone_size: NA
cdr3_nt: TGTGCCATCAGTCCCAGCGGGAGTCTCACAGATACGCAGTATTTT
cdr3_aa: CAISPSGSLTDTQYF

d_call: NA
j_call: TRBJ2-6
v_call: TRBV7-3
clone_size: NA
cdr3_nt: TGTGCCAGCAGCTTATTGGGTTCTGGGGCCAACGTCCTGACTTTC
cdr3_aa: CASSLLGSGANVLTF

d_call: NA
j_call: TRBJ2-6
v_call: TRBV12-5
clone_size: NA
cdr3_nt: TGTGCTAGTGGTTTAGGGGACGGACGCTCTGGGGCCAACGTCCTGACTTTC
cdr3_aa: CASGLGDGRSGANVLTF

d_call: NA
j_call: TRBJ1-1
v_call: TRBV28
clone_size: NA
cdr3_nt: TGTGCCAGCAGTTACGAGAAAGCTTTCTTT
cdr3_aa: CASSYEKAFF

d_call: NA
j_call: TRBJ2-3
v_call: TRBV10-3
clone_size: NA
cdr3_nt: TGTGCCATCAGAAACCCTCGCACAGATACGCAGTATTTT
cdr3_aa: CAIRNPRTDTQYF

d_call: NA
j_call: TRBJ2-1
v_call: TRBV6-5
clone_size: NA
cdr3_nt: TGTGCCAGCAGTTACGGGGCGGGCGAGCAGTTCTTC
cdr3_aa: CASSYGAGEQFF

d_call: NA
j_call: TRBJ1-6
v_call: TRBV5-4
clone_size: NA
cdr3_nt: TGTGCCAGCAGCTTCCGGACGACAAATTCACCCCTCCACTTT
cdr3_aa: CASSFRTTNSPLHF

d_call: NA
j_call: TRBJ2-7
v_call: TRBV24-1
clone_size: NA
cdr3_nt: TGTGCCACCAGTGTTCGCGGGTCCTACGAGCAGTACTTC
cdr3_aa: CATSVRGSYEQYF

d_call: TRBD1
j_call: TRBJ1-5
v_call: TRBV6-5
clone_size: once
cdr3_nt: TGTGCCAGCACAGACTACAGGGGGCTTGGTCAGCCCCAGCATTTT
cdr3_aa: CASTDYRGLGQPQHF

d_call: NA
j_call: TRBJ1-2
v_call: TRBV29-1
clone_size: NA
cdr3_nt: TGCAGCGTTGACGGAGCGACAAATAACTATGGCTACACCTTC
cdr3_aa: CSVDGATNNYGYTF

d_call: NA
j_call: TRBJ2-7
v_call: TRBV28
clone_size: NA
cdr3_nt: TGTGCCAGCAGTCCACCTACGGGCAGGTACAACGAGCAGTACTTC
cdr3_aa: CASSPPTGRYNEQYF

d_call: NA
j_call: TRBJ1-1
v_call: TRBV3-1/TRBV3-2
clone_size: NA
cdr3_nt: TGTGCCAGCAGCCAAGTTGCGGGCCAGGAAGCTTTCTTT
cdr3_aa: CASSQVAGQEAFF

d_call: NA
j_call: TRBJ1-3
v_call: TRBV20-1
clone_size: NA
cdr3_nt: TGCAGTGCTGGGGGAGGCAACACCATATATTTT
cdr3_aa: CSAGGGNTIYF

d_call: TRBD1
j_call: TRBJ2-5
v_call: TRBV5-5
clone_size: NA
cdr3_nt: TGTGCCAGCAGCCACAGTCCCGGGACAGGGGGGGAGACCCAGTACTTC
cdr3_aa: CASSHSPGTGGETQYF

d_call: NA
j_call: TRBJ1-3
v_call: TRBV19
clone_size: NA
cdr3_nt: TGTGCCAGTAGGGGCTCGGGCTCTGGAAACACCATATATTTT
cdr3_aa: CASRGSGSGNTIYF

d_call: NA
j_call: TRBJ1-2
v_call: TRBV15
clone_size: NA
cdr3_nt: TGTGCCACCAGCAGAGATTTGGCAGACTATGGCTACACCTTC
cdr3_aa: CATSRDLADYGYTF

d_call: NA
j_call: TRBJ2-7
v_call: TRBV6-5
clone_size: NA
cdr3_nt: TGTGCCAGCAGGCAGTTTGACGAGCAGTACTTC
cdr3_aa: CASRQFDEQYF

d_call: NA
j_call: TRBJ2-7
v_call: TRBV11-2
clone_size: once
cdr3_nt: TGTGCCAGCAGCTTAAGATGGACAGAACTGTACGAGCAGTACTTC
cdr3_aa: CASSLRWTELYEQYF

d_call: TRBD2
j_call: TRBJ2-2
v_call: TRBV5-6
clone_size: NA
cdr3_nt: TGTGCCAGCAGCTCGGGACTAGCGGGAGGAACCGGGGAGCTGTTTTTT
cdr3_aa: CASSSGLAGGTGELFF

d_call: NA
j_call: TRBJ1-6
v_call: TRBV28
clone_size: NA
cdr3_nt: TGTGCCAGCAGTTTAACTTCACCCCTCCACTTT
cdr3_aa: CASSLTSPLHF

d_call: NA
j_call: TRBJ2-5
v_call: TRBV7-2
clone_size: NA
cdr3_nt: TGTGCCAGCAGCTCCTCATGGGCGGGGGAGACCCAGTACTTC
cdr3_aa: CASSSSWAGETQYF

d_call: NA
j_call: TRBJ1-2
v_call: TRBV7-2
clone_size: NA
cdr3_nt: TGTGCCAGCAGCTTCCCCGGGTCACTCTTGTATGGCTACACCTTC
cdr3_aa: CASSFPGSLLYGYTF

d_call: NA
j_call: TRBJ1-2
v_call: TRBV2
clone_size: NA
cdr3_nt: TGTGCCAGCAGTGAAGCGGAGGGTTTCAATTCCTATGGCTACACCTTC
cdr3_aa: CASSEAEGFNSYGYTF

d_call: NA
j_call: TRBJ1-2
v_call: TRBV12-5
clone_size: NA
cdr3_nt: TGTGCTAGTGCTCCCTCGGGGGGCTATGGCTACACCTTC
cdr3_aa: CASAPSGGYGYTF

d_call: TRBD1
j_call: TRBJ1-2
v_call: TRBV18
clone_size: NA
cdr3_nt: TGTGCCAGCTCCCGTCCCGGGACAGGGGTGCAACGATATGGCTACACCTTC
cdr3_aa: CASSRPGTGVQRYGYTF

d_call: NA
j_call: TRBJ2-3
v_call: TRBV5-1
clone_size: NA
cdr3_nt: TGCGCCAGCAGCTTTCCGGGTTCAACAGATACGCAGTATTTT
cdr3_aa: CASSFPGSTDTQYF

d_call: NA
j_call: TRBJ2-3
v_call: TRBV25-1
clone_size: NA
cdr3_nt: TGTGCCAGCTCAAGGACGGATACGCAGTATTTT
cdr3_aa: CASSRTDTQYF

d_call: NA
j_call: TRBJ2-2
v_call: TRBV27
clone_size: once
cdr3_nt: TGTGCCAGCAGTTTATCCCCTTTGTGGGACACCGGGGAGCTGTTTTTT
cdr3_aa: CASSLSPLWDTGELFF

d_call: NA
j_call: TRBJ1-5
v_call: TRBV6-1
clone_size: NA
cdr3_nt: TGTGCCAGCAGTGAGGAAGGGTACGGCCAGCCCCAGCATTTT
cdr3_aa: CASSEEGYGQPQHF

d_call: NA
j_call: TRBJ2-7
v_call: TRBV12-3/TRBV12-4
clone_size: NA
cdr3_nt: TGTGCCAGCAGTTTAGGCCAGTCCTACGAGCAGTACTTC
cdr3_aa: CASSLGQSYEQYF

d_call: NA
j_call: TRBJ2-1
v_call: TRBV19
clone_size: NA
cdr3_nt: TGTGCCAGTAGTACCGGACCCAACGGGGACAATGAGCAGTTCTTC
cdr3_aa: CASSTGPNGDNEQFF

d_call: TRBD1
j_call: TRBJ1-1
v_call: TRBV30
clone_size: NA
cdr3_nt: TGTGCCTGGTCGGGACAGCCGAACACTGAAGCTTTCTTT
cdr3_aa: CAWSGQPNTEAFF

d_call: TRBD1
j_call: TRBJ1-6
v_call: TRBV30
clone_size: NA
cdr3_nt: TGTGCCTGGAGCCGACAGGGGGCCCATAATTCACCCCTCCACTTT
cdr3_aa: CAWSRQGAHNSPLHF

d_call: TRBD1
j_call: TRBJ1-6
v_call: TRBV5-8
clone_size: NA
cdr3_nt: TGTGCCAGCAGCTGGTCCGGACAGGGGCCACCCCTCCACTTT
cdr3_aa: CASSWSGQGPPLHF

d_call: NA
j_call: TRBJ1-1
v_call: TRBV27
clone_size: NA
cdr3_nt: TGTGCCAGCAGTTCCTGGGCCGGCACTGAAGCTTTCTTT
cdr3_aa: CASSSWAGTEAFF

d_call: NA
j_call: TRBJ1-6
v_call: TRBV30
clone_size: few
cdr3_nt: TGTGCCTGGAGTGTACCGGGGAATTCACCCCTCCACTTT
cdr3_aa: CAWSVPGNSPLHF

d_call: NA
j_call: TRBJ2-1
v_call: TRBV2
clone_size: NA
cdr3_nt: TGTGCCAGCAGTCGGAGCTCCTACAATGAGCAGTTCTTC
cdr3_aa: CASSRSSYNEQFF

d_call: NA
j_call: TRBJ1-1
v_call: TRBV7-3
clone_size: once
cdr3_nt: TGTGCCAGCAGCTTATTTGGCACATTAAACACTGAAGCTTTCTTT
cdr3_aa: CASSLFGTLNTEAFF